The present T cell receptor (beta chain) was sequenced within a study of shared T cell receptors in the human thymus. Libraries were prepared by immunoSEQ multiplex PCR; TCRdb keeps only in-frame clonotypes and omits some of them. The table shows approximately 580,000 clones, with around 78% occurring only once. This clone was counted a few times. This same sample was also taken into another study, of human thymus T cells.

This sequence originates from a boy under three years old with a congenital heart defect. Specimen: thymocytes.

The CDR3 loop reads CASSPGTSGRTHEQYF. DNA for the CDR3: TGTGCCAGCAGTCCCGGGACTAGCGGGAGGACCCACGAGCAGTACTTC. V gene TRBV28 combines with J gene TRBJ2-7; TRBD2 matches at 15 bases. The CDR3 has 16 amino acids. The V and J ends lost 5 bases and 5 bases, in that order; junction bases with no gene match: 7. Germline loops: CDR1 MDHEN, CDR2 SYDVKM.